This T cell receptor (beta chain) was sequenced during a study of somatic mutations in cytotoxic T cells in rheumatoid arthritis. Overall study: Flow cytometry sorted some V beta antibody-stained T-cell populations to nearly 100% purity, V beta1+ cells among them being sequenced for TCRB.

This clone was seen a handful of times. Positive magnetic bead selection, which isolated the CD4+ and CD8+ cells, was followed by a flow cytometry check of purity. The germline gives CDR1 MDHEN, CDR2 SYDVKM. Between the trimmed V and J ends, which lost 6 bases and 4 bases, there was a span of 10 bases. The CDR3 loop spans 12 amino acids. Sequenced by immunoSEQ multiplex PCR; TCRdb stores in-frame clones only, minus some. Among 12,000 or so clones listed, roughly 73% were seen once. The origin of this receptor is a man aged 55 to 70 in good health. The sample comprised CD8+ T cells sorted from blood. The rearrangement joins TRBV28 to TRBJ2-7, with D uncertain. The CDR3 sequence: CASSTSEYEQYF. The CDR3 DNA sequence: TGTGCCAGCAGCACCAGTGAATACGAGCAGTACTTC.